This T cell receptor beta chain appears in the sequencing data of a study of shared clonotypes between healthy human individuals. Turning to this clone: Its antigen remains unidentified.

The assay used deep level. This table comes from immunoSEQ multiplex PCR, and its TCRdb copy is limited to in-frame clones, with some not included. The table has roughly 2.1 million clones, around 93% seen once; the top ten hold roughly 1.8%. Study outcomes and limitations: The authors expected sequencing depth to affect clonotype sharing among donors. Non-shared clonotypes were found to have lower generation probabilities than the clonotypes that were shared by all four of the sorted-subset donors.

CD45RO-negative cells were positively selected for CCR7, leaving out terminally differentiated effector memory CD45RA+ cells. The source material was naive CD8+ T cells from PBMCs. The sequence derives from a man between 18 and 35 years old in good health. Some clones in this sample may be carry-over from other donors' samples.

CDR3 sequence reads: CASSPPRQGKNTGELFF. CDR3 sequence (DNA): TGTGCCAGCAGCCCCCCTCGACAGGGGAAGAACACCGGGGAGCTGTTTTTT. The rearrangement uses TRBV5-6 and TRBJ2-2, with 8 bases aligning to TRBD1. J gave up 1 base and V 4 bases, and 9 bases lay outside the gene matches. The CDR3 has 17 residues. Germline V CDR1 and CDR2: SGHDT, YYEEEE. The whole variable domain, remainder taken from reference TRBV5-6 and TRBJ2-2, is DAGVTQSPTHLIKTRGQQVTLRCSPKSGHDTVSWYQQALGQGPQFIFQYYEEEERQRGNFPDRFSGHQFPNYSSELNVNALLLGDSALYLCASSPPRQGKNTGELFFGEGSRLTVL.